Listed here is a single T cell receptor (beta chain). In the study's own analysis: Reference gene primer amplification gave nucleated cell count estimates. Sequencing was performed with immunoSEQ multiplex PCR; in TCRdb, only in-frame clones are kept and a portion is missing. V and J calls and clone size are copied from that table; D and trimming were computed from the DNA. The table has approximately 75,000 clones, more than 65% seen once. This CDR3 comprises 15 residues. Trimming removed 0 bases at V and 4 bases at J, with 13 bases between. Germline V gene sequence: CDR1 SGDLS, CDR2 YYNGEE. These data are taken from a study of blood T cell repertoires in COVID-19. Study in general: Sites across the United States, Italy and Spain contributed samples from acute and convalescent COVID-19. Sources were T cells, B-cell-depleted T cells, or PBMCs; the material itself was cDNA or gDNA.

Specimen: peripheral blood. This TCR derives from a woman aged 50 to 65 with acute or convalescent COVID-19. V gene TRBV9 combines with J gene TRBJ1-1; D is perhaps TRBD1 (5 bases). CDR3 amino acids: CASSVVRDWGTEAFF. CDR3 coding DNA: TGTGCCAGCAGCGTAGTCCGGGACTGGGGCACTGAAGCTTTCTTT.